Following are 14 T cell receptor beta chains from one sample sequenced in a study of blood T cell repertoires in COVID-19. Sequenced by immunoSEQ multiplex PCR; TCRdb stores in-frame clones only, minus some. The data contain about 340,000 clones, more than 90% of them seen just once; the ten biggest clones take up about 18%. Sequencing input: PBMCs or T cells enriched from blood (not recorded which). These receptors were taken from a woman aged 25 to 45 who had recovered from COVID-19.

CDR3 loop: CASSLGGQGSYGYTF. The CDR3 coding sequence is TGCGCCAGCAGCTTGGGGGGACAGGGGAGCTATGGCTACACCTTC. V and J are TRBV5-1 and TRBJ1-2, with 10 bases matching TRBD1. The CDR3 has 15 residues. The junction had 3 bases not matched to a gene; V was cut back by 0 bases and J by 4 bases. The germline V gene has CDR1 SGHRS and CDR2 YFSETQ.

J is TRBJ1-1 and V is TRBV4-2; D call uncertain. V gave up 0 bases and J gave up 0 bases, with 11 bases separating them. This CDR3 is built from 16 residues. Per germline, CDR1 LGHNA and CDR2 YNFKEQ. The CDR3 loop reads CASSQDRIQVNTEAFF. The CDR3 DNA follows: TGTGCCAGCAGCCAAGATCGTATCCAGGTGAACACTGAAGCTTTCTTT.

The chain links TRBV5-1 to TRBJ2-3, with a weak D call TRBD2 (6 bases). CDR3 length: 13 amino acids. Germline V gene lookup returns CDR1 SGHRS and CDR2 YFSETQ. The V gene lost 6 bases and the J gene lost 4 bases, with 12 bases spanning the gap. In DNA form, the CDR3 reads TGCGCCAGCACTAGACTAGTGGCAGATACGCAGTATTTT. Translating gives CASTRLVADTQYF. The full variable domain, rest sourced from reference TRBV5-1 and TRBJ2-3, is KAGVTQTPRYLIKTRGQQVTLSCSPISGHRSVSWYQQTPGQGLQFLFEYFSETQRNKGNFPGRFSGRQFSNSRSEMNVSTLELGDSALYLCASTRLVADTQYFGPGTRLTVL.

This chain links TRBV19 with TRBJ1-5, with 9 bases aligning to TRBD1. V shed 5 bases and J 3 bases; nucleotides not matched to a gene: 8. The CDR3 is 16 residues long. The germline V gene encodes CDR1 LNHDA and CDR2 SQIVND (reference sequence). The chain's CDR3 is CASSGWNRGPNQPQHF. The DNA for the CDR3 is TGTGCCAGTAGTGGCTGGAACAGGGGGCCCAATCAGCCCCAGCATTTT.

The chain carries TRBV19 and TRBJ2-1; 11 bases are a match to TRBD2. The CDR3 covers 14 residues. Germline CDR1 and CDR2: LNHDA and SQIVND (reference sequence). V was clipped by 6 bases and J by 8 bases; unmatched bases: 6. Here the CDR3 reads CASSRLAGPHEQFF. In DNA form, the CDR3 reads TGTGCCAGTAGCCGACTAGCGGGACCCCATGAGCAGTTCTTC.

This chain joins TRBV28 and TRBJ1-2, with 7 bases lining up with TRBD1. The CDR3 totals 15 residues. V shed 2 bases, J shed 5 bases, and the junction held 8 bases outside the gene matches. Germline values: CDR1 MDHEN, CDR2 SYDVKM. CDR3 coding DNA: TGTGCCAGCAGTTTAGCCACATCAGGGGGGTATGGCTACACCTTC. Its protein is CASSLATSGGYGYTF.

CDR3 coding DNA: TGTGCCAGCAGGAACCCGGGACAGCCCGAAGCTTTCTTT. Translating gives CASRNPGQPEAFF. The chain uses TRBV12-3 or TRBV12-4 and TRBJ1-1; 7 nucleotides match TRBD1. V gave up 6 bases and J gave up 8 bases; unmatched junction bases: 9. The CDR3 runs to 13 residues.

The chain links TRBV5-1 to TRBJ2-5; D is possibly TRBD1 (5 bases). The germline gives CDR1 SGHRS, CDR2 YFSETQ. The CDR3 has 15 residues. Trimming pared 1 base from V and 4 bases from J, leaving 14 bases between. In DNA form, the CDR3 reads TGCGCCAGCAGCTTGAACCCCCAGGGAACAGAGACCCAGTACTTC. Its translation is CASSLNPQGTETQYF.

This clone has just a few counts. In nucleotides, the CDR3 is TGTGCCAGCAGCAGACCAGGGTCCTACAATGAGCAGTTCTTC. Translating it yields CASSRPGSYNEQFF. J is TRBJ2-1 and V is TRBV21-1; whether TRBD1, the table's D call, matches the DNA was not checked. TRBV21-1 is a documented pseudogene. There are 14 residues in the CDR3.

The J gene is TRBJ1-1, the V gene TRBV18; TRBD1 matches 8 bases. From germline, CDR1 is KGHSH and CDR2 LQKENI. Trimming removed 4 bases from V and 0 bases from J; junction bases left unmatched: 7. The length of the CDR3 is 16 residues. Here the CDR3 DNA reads TGTGCCAGCTCACAAGGGACAGGACTGATGAACACTGAAGCTTTCTTT. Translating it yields CASSQGTGLMNTEAFF.

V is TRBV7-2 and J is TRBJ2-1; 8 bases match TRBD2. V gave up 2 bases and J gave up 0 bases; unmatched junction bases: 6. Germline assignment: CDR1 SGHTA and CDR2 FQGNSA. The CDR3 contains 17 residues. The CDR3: CASSLRVAGSSYNEQFF. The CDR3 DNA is TGTGCCAGCAGCTTACGGGTAGCGGGGAGCTCCTACAATGAGCAGTTCTTC.

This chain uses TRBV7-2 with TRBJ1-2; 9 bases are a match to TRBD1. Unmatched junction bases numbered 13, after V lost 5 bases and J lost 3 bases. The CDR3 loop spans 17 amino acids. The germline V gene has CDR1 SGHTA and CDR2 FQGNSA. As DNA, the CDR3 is TGTGCCAGCAGCCCGAGACGTGGGACAGGGAAAGACTATGGCTACACCTTC. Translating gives CASSPRRGTGKDYGYTF.

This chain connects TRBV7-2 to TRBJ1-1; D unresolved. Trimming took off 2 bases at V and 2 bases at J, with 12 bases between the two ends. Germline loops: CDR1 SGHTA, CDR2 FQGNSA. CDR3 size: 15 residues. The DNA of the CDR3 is TGTGCCAGCAGCTTACTCGGGTTGGATAACACTGAAGCTTTCTTT. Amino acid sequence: CASSLLGLDNTEAFF.

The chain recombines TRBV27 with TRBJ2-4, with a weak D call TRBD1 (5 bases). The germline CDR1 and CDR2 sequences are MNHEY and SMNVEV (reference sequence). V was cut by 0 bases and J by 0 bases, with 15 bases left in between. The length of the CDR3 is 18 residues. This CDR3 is CASSLSGQGDVAKNIQYF. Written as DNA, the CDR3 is TGTGCCAGCAGTTTATCGGGCCAGGGTGATGTAGCCAAAAACATTCAGTACTTC.